This T cell receptor (beta chain) was recovered during a study of cytomegalovirus exposure and HLA in healthy donors. Study observations and caveats: Researchers catalogued some 160 TCR beta chains as cytomegalovirus-associated. Clonal expansion was found to be greater in HLA-associated TCR beta chains than in equally common others in a later analysis.

The PCR contained 60 Vbeta and 13 Jbeta primers. Produced via immunoSEQ multiplex PCR; TCRdb's table is partial and in-frame only. The sample shows approximately 200,000 clones, about 77% of them seen only once. This CDR3 has 12 residues. V lost 4 bases to trimming and J lost 5 bases, with 5 bases between them. Germline V gene sequence: CDR1 SNHLY, CDR2 FYNNEI. In the case of this clone: Its target is unknown.

Material for sequencing was PBMCs. This clonotype was obtained from a man younger than 40 in good health and CMV-seropositive. The V and J genes are TRBV2 and TRBJ1-4; D is undetermined. The CDR3 DNA is TGTGCCAGCAGTGCGGGGAATGAAAAACTGTTTTTT. Translation: CASSAGNEKLFF.